The entry below describes one T cell receptor (beta chain). Its antigen is undetermined. The sample comes from a study of monozygotic twins with inflammatory bowel disease. Using eight separate reactions per sample, the authors generated cDNA. TCRdb reanalyzed the 5' RACE reads, giving one entry per CDR3 protein sequence and no DNA. This specimen shows around 210,000 distinct CDR3 sequences; the ten leading clones hold around 7.6%. Study-wide results and caveats: Other individuals had fewer clonotypes in common with IBD patients than with healthy twins, especially with disease activity. Using the inverse Simpson index, IBD patients had lower TCRbeta diversity than healthy co-twins.

This CDR3 spans 14 amino acids. CDR1 KGHSH and CDR2 LQKENI come from the germline V gene. Investigators pulled total RNA out of whole blood and did not sort T cells. This chain uses TRBV18 with TRBJ1-3. This receptor was obtained from a human donor with ulcerative colitis or Crohn's disease, or a healthy co-twin of an affected twin (not recorded which). Sequenced sample: blood. The CDR3 is CASSPDNSGNTIYF.